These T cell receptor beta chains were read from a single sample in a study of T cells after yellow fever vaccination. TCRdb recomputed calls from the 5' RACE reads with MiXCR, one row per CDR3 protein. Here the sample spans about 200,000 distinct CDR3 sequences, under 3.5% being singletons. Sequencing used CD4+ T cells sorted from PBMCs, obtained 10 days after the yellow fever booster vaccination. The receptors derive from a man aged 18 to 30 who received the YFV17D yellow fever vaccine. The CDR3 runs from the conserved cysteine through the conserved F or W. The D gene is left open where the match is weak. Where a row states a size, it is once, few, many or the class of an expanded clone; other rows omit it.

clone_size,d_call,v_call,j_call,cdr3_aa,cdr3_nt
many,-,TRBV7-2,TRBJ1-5,CASSLGGPQHF,TGTGCCAGCAGCCTCGGAGGCCCCCAGCATTTT
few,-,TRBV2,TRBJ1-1,CASSEIRVGAEAFF,TGTGCCAGCAGCGAGATTAGGGTTGGTGCTGAAGCTTTCTTT
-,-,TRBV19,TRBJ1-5,CASSLTGGPDQPQHF,TGTGCCAGTAGTCTCACGGGGGGGCCGGATCAGCCCCAGCATTTT
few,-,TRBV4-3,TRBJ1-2,CASSQPPARYQGGYGYTF,TGCGCCAGCAGCCAACCTCCGGCCCGCTACCAAGGGGGCTATGGCTACACCTTC
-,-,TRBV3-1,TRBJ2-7,CASSLRGEVYEQYF,TGTGCCAGCAGCTTACGAGGGGAGGTCTACGAGCAGTACTTC
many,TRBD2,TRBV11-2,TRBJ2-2,CASSLDGRGINTGELFF,TGTGCCAGCAGCTTAGATGGGCGGGGGATAAACACCGGGGAGCTGTTTTTT
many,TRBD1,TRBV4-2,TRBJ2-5,CASRAFGTGGETQYF,TGTGCCAGCAGGGCGTTTGGGACAGGGGGCGAGACCCAGTACTTC
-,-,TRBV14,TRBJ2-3,CASSHLAQGADTQYF,TGTGCCAGCAGCCATCTGGCGCAGGGCGCAGATACGCAGTATTTT
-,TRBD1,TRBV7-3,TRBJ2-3,CASSLTGTGNADTQYF,TGTGCCAGCAGCTTAACAGGGACAGGAAACGCAGATACGCAGTATTTT
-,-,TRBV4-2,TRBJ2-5,CASSQVGLGVRDQETQYF,TGTGCCAGCAGCCAAGTCGGACTGGGGGTGAGGGACCAAGAGACCCAGTACTTC
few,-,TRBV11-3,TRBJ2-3,CASSPGGRITDTQYF,TGTGCCAGCAGCCCTGGGGGCCGAATCACAGATACGCAGTATTTT
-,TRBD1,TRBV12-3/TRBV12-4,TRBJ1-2,CASSPQTGYLGGYTF,TGTGCCAGCAGTCCTCAGACAGGGTATTTGGGTGGCTACACCTTC
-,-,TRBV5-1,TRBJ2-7,CASRPGPAGSSYEQYF,TGCGCCAGCAGGCCGGGCCCAGCAGGGAGCTCCTACGAGCAGTACTTC
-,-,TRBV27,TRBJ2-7,CASSSLDENYEQYF,TGTGCCAGCAGTTCCCTCGACGAGAACTACGAGCAGTACTTC
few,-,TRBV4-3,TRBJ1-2,CASSQDPQVPNYGYTF,TGCGCCAGCAGCCAAGATCCGCAGGTCCCTAACTATGGCTACACCTTC
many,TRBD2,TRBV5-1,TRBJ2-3,CASSRRLAGVSTDTQYF,TGCGCCAGCAGCCGGAGACTAGCGGGGGTGAGCACAGATACGCAGTATTTT
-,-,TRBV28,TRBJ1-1,CASSFPLGQRSAEAFF,TGTGCCAGCAGTTTCCCGCTCGGACAGAGGAGCGCTGAAGCTTTCTTT
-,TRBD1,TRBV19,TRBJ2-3,CASSILPGQGGSDTQYF,TGTGCCAGTAGTATACTCCCGGGACAGGGAGGCTCAGATACGCAGTATTTT
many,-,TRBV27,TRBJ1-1,CASSLWAGGTEAFF,TGTGCCAGCAGTTTATGGGCCGGGGGCACTGAAGCTTTCTTT
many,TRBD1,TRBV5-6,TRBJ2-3,CASSLQGAGNTDTQYF,TGTGCCAGCAGCCTACAGGGGGCTGGGAACACAGATACGCAGTATTTT
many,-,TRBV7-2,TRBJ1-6,CASSLVGGASPLHF,TGTGCCAGCAGCTTAGTGGGGGGGGCTTCACCCCTCCACTTT
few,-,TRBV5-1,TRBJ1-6,CASSVGRSYNSPLHF,TGCGCCAGCAGCGTTGGAAGATCCTATAATTCACCCCTCCACTTT
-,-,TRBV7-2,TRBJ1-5,CASSFLAQSQHF,TGTGCCAGCAGCTTCTTGGCCCAATCCCAGCATTTT
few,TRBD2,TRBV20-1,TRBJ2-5,CSAGRGGRRGETQYF,TGCAGTGCTGGCCGGGGGGGCAGGAGGGGAGAGACCCAGTACTTC
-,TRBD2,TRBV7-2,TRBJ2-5,CASSQRGETQYF,TGTGCCAGCAGCCAGCGGGGAGAGACCCAGTACTTC
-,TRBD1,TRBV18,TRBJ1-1,CASSADRGYTEAFF,TGTGCCAGCTCAGCCGACAGGGGTTACACTGAAGCTTTCTTT
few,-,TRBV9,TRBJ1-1,CASSARTDMNTEAFF,TGTGCCAGCAGCGCAAGGACAGATATGAACACTGAAGCTTTCTTT
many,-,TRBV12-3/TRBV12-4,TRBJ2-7,CASSPDGPYEQYF,TGTGCCAGCAGCCCGGACGGGCCTTACGAGCAGTACTTC
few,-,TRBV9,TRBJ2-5,CASSGRQRETQYF,TGTGCCAGCAGCGGCCGGCAGCGGGAGACCCAGTACTTC
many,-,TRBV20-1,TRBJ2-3,CSAYRTDTQYF,TGCAGTGCTTACCGCACAGATACGCAGTATTTT
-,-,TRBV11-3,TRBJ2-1,CASSHTHNEQFF,TGTGCCAGCAGCCACACCCACAATGAGCAGTTCTTC
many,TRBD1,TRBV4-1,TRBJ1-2,CASSQDRRTGNYGYTF,TGCGCCAGCAGCCAAGATCGAAGGACAGGGAACTATGGCTACACCTTC
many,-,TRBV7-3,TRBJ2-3,CASSSEGWAGAGEDTQYF,TGTGCCAGCAGCTCCGAGGGTTGGGCGGGGGCAGGTGAAGATACGCAGTATTTT
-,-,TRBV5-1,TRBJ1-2,CASSRGQYYGYTF,TGCGCCAGCAGCCGAGGGCAGTACTATGGCTACACCTTC
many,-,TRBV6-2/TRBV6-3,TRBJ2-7,CASSNFGSSYEQYF,TGTGCCAGCAGTAACTTCGGTAGCTCCTACGAGCAGTACTTC
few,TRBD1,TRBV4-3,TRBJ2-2,CASSRRTGATGDTGELFF,TGCGCCAGCAGCCGGCGGACAGGGGCCACGGGGGACACCGGGGAGCTGTTTTTT
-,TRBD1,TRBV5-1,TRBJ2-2,CASSLGLTGSTGELFF,TGCGCCAGCAGCTTGGGTTTGACAGGGAGCACCGGGGAGCTGTTTTTT
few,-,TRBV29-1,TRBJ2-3,CSAASGRGPTDTQYF,TGCAGCGCCGCTTCGGGTCGGGGCCCCACAGATACGCAGTATTTT
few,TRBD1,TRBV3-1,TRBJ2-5,CASSQGDRSGWGTQYF,TGTGCCAGCAGCCAAGGGGACAGGTCGGGGTGGGGGACCCAGTACTTC
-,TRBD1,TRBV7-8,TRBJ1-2,CASSSTGVGYTF,TGTGCCAGCAGCTCTACAGGGGTGGGCTACACCTTC
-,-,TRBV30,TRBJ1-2,CAWSGHALANYGYTF,TGTGCCTGGAGTGGGCATGCGCTGGCGAACTATGGCTACACCTTC
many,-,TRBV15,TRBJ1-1,CATSRGAVNTEAFF,TGTGCCACCAGCAGAGGGGCAGTGAACACTGAAGCTTTCTTT
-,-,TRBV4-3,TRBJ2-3,CASSPHSTGTDTQYF,TGCGCCAGCAGCCCCCACTCCACGGGCACAGATACGCAGTATTTT
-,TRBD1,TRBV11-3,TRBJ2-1,CASSPSDRAGEQFF,TGTGCCAGCAGCCCGAGTGACAGGGCAGGGGAGCAGTTCTTC
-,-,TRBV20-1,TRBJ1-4,CSASMFATNEKLFF,TGCAGTGCTAGTATGTTTGCAACTAATGAAAAACTGTTTTTT
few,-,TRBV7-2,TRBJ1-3,CASRQKGVSGNTIYF,TGTGCCAGCAGACAGAAGGGGGTTTCTGGAAACACCATATATTTT
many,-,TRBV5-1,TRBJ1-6,CASRTESDSPLHF,TGCGCCAGCAGAACAGAATCGGATTCACCCCTCCACTTT
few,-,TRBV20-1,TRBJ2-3,CSARSLLGGAVIADTQYF,TGCAGTGCTCGGTCTCTATTGGGCGGGGCTGTGATCGCAGATACGCAGTATTTT
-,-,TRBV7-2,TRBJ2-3,CASSSFGGGGQDTQYF,TGTGCCAGCAGCTCGTTCGGAGGGGGGGGCCAAGATACGCAGTATTTT
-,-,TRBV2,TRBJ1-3,CARANYRISGNTIYF,TGTGCCAGAGCGAATTACAGGATATCTGGAAACACCATATATTTT
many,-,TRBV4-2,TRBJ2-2,CASSEAGGRNTGELFF,TGTGCCAGCAGTGAAGCTGGGGGGCGGAACACCGGGGAGCTGTTTTTT
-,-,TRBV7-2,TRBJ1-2,CASSVDVQGYGYTF,TGTGCCAGCAGCGTAGATGTACAGGGTTATGGCTACACCTTC
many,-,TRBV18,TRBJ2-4,CASSFVEQAIQYF,TGTGCCAGCTCCTTTGTGGAGCAAGCCATTCAGTACTTC
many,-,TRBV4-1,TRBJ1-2,CASSQATGGYTF,TGCGCCAGCAGCCAAGCTACGGGGGGCTACACCTTC